These 31 T cell receptor beta chains were all obtained from the same sample, sequenced in a study of blood T cell repertoires in COVID-19. Sequencing used immunoSEQ multiplex PCR; TCRdb keeps in-frame clones, though not all of them. The sample contains roughly 260,000 clones, 88% of which appear only once. The sequencing sample was made of peripheral blood. The receptors derive from a woman aged 25-40 years with COVID-19, enrolled during active disease.

The chain recombines TRBV2 with TRBJ2-7, with 11 bases lining up with TRBD1. Germline CDR1 reads SNHLY; CDR2 reads FYNNEI. The CDR3 length is 15 residues. With 6 bases clipped from V and 1 base from J, the junction kept 5 bases outside the gene matches. CDR3: CASRAGQGGSYEQYF. CDR3 in DNA: TGTGCCAGCAGAGCGGGACAGGGGGGATCCTACGAGCAGTACTTC.

The rearrangement links TRBV5-1 to TRBJ2-7, with 10 bases identical to TRBD1. The trim removed 2 bases at V and 5 bases at J, leaving 4 bases unmatched. Germline loops: CDR1 SGHRS, CDR2 YFSETQ. This CDR3 has 14 residues. This CDR3 is CASSFRQGANEQYF. CDR3 DNA sequence: TGCGCCAGCAGCTTCCGACAGGGGGCTAACGAGCAGTACTTC.

This clone was counted once. CDR3 sequence reads: CASSRGTGEAFF. The DNA of the CDR3 is TGTGCCAGCAGTCGGGGGACAGGGGAAGCTTTCTTT. V usage is TRBV6-5 and J usage is TRBJ1-1, with 9 bases aligning to TRBD1. After removal of 5 bases from V and 8 bases from J, the junction contained 3 bases not matched to a gene. The CDR3 spans 12 residues. Germline CDR1 is MNHEY and CDR2 is SVGAGI.

The chain is built from TRBV11-2 and TRBJ1-6, with 7 bases identical to TRBD1. The junction had 4 bases not matched to a gene; V was cut back by 5 bases and J by 6 bases. The CDR3 is made up of 14 amino acids. The germline V gene encodes CDR1 SGHAT and CDR2 FQNNGV. The CDR3 reads CASSVGTVNSPLHF. CDR3 nucleotide sequence: TGTGCCAGCAGCGTCGGGACAGTTAATTCACCCCTCCACTTT. The whole variable domain, remainder taken from reference TRBV11-2 and TRBJ1-6, is EAGVAQSPRYKIIEKRQSVAFWCNPISGHATLYWYQQILGQGPKLLIQFQNNGVVDDSQLPKDRFSAERLKGVDSTLKIQPAKLEDSAVYLCASSVGTVNSPLHFGNGTRLTVT.

The chain recombines TRBV21-1 with TRBJ2-3; TRBD1, the D gene given by the table, was not confirmed from the DNA. TRBV21-1 constitutes a pseudogene. The CDR3 length is 14 residues. The CDR3 sequence: CATRGGTGRDTQYF. The CDR3 DNA follows: TGTGCCACCCGGGGGGGGACAGGGAGAGATACGCAGTATTTT.

The V call is TRBV28, the J call TRBJ1-2; D not certain. Germline V gene sequence: CDR1 MDHEN, CDR2 SYDVKM. CDR3 length: 14 amino acids. Deletions cut 7 bases from V and 4 bases from J, with 16 bases between. As DNA, the CDR3 is TGTGCCAGCACAAGTCTGGAGGAAACCTATGGCTACACCTTC. Residues: CASTSLEETYGYTF.

CDR3 DNA sequence: TGTGCCAGCAGCTTGCCTGCGGGACAGGGTTACTATGGCTACACCTTC. It encodes CASSLPAGQGYYGYTF. This chain connects TRBV5-6 to TRBJ1-2, with TRBD1 matching 9 bases. Trimming took 1 base from V and 3 from J; bases not matched to a gene: 7. Germline V lookup: CDR1 SGHDT, CDR2 YYEEEE. The CDR3 consists of 16 residues.

This clone was detected only a few times. This rearrangement joins TRBV28 to TRBJ1-5; D possibly corresponds to TRBD1 (6 bases). The CDR3 is 14 amino acids. Germline V lookup: CDR1 MDHEN, CDR2 SYDVKM. The V end lost 5 bases, the J end lost 6 bases, and 14 bases lay between the germline ends. The chain's CDR3 is CASSPPTGSQPQHF. CDR3 nucleotide sequence: TGTGCCAGCAGTCCTCCGACAGGTAGTCAGCCCCAGCATTTT.

A few counts support this clone. The chain carries TRBV12-3 or TRBV12-4 and TRBJ1-5; TRBD1 might be the D (6 bases). The CDR3 extends over 13 amino acids. Trimming stripped 5 bases from V and 5 bases from J, with 10 bases between. The CDR3 DNA reads as TGTGCCAGCAGTGGACAGAGTGATCAGCCCCAGCATTTT. Amino acids: CASSGQSDQPQHF.

V is TRBV7-9 and J is TRBJ2-7, with 11 bases fitting TRBD1. V lost 3 bases, J lost 2 bases, and 3 bases stayed unmatched. The germline gives CDR1 SEHNR, CDR2 FQNEAQ (reference sequence). The CDR3 runs 15 residues. The CDR3 nucleotides read TGTGCCAGCAGCTTCCCGGGACAGGGGGCCTACGAGCAGTACTTC. Protein product: CASSFPGQGAYEQYF.

CDR3 DNA: TGTGCCTGGAGTCTAGGGGGAGATGGCGAAAAACTGTTTTTT. Protein sequence: CAWSLGGDGEKLFF. J is TRBJ1-4 and V is TRBV30; a weak D match, TRBD1 (6 bases). Germline CDR1 is GTSNPN and CDR2 is SVGIG (reference sequence). V lost 2 bases and J lost 8, with 15 bases in between. The CDR3 is made up of 14 amino acids.

This clone was recorded a few times. V and J are TRBV7-2 and TRBJ2-7; 8 bases agree with TRBD1. CDR3 length equals 14 residues. Germline V lookup: CDR1 SGHTA, CDR2 FQGNSA. V gave up 5 bases and J gave up 2 bases; unmatched junction bases: 5. The CDR3 sequence: CASSRDRLTYEQYF. As DNA, the CDR3 is TGTGCCAGCAGCCGGGACAGGCTAACCTACGAGCAGTACTTC. Looking up the rest from reference TRBV7-2 and TRBJ2-7 gives the full variable domain: GAGVSQSPSNKVTEKGKDVELRCDPISGHTALYWYRQSLGQGLEFLIYFQGNSAPDKSGLPSDRFSAERTGGSVSTLTIQRTQQEDSAVYLCASSRDRLTYEQYFGPGTRLTVT.

This clone was observed a handful of times. Written as DNA, the CDR3 is TGTGCCAGCAGCGGACAGGGGAACACTGAAGCTTTCTTT. This gives the protein CASSGQGNTEAFF. This sequence joins TRBV9 and TRBJ1-1, with TRBD1 matching over 7 bases. Germline CDR1 reads SGDLS; CDR2 reads YYNGEE. The V segment lost 3 bases and the J segment 1 base; nucleotides outside the gene matches: 0. This CDR3 has 13 amino acids.

This chain uses TRBV18 with TRBJ2-7; 7 bases match TRBD2. Germline assignment: CDR1 KGHSH and CDR2 LQKENI. This CDR3 has 17 residues. After removal of 3 bases from V and 1 base from J, the junction contained 12 bases not matched to a gene. The CDR3 protein is CASSPLAYGRQSYEQYF. In DNA, the CDR3 is TGTGCCAGCTCACCCTTAGCGTACGGGAGGCAATCCTACGAGCAGTACTTC.

The chain links TRBV5-1 to TRBJ1-1, with D perhaps TRBD1 (5 bases). This CDR3 spans 14 amino acids. Trimming stripped 4 bases from V and 1 base from J, with 11 bases between. The germline V gene encodes CDR1 SGHRS and CDR2 YFSETQ. CDR3 protein: CASSEPDKNTEAFF. The CDR3, as DNA: TGCGCCAGCAGCGAACCGGACAAGAACACTGAAGCTTTCTTT.

The chain employs TRBV25-1 and TRBJ2-3, with a tentative D call TRBD2 (5 bases). Deletions cut 6 bases from V and 7 bases from J, with 11 bases between. This CDR3 comprises 12 residues. CDR1 and CDR2 (germline): MGHDK, SYGVNS. The CDR3 here is CASRRAENTQYF. The CDR3 DNA is TGTGCCAGCAGGAGGGCCGAGAATACGCAGTATTTT.

The rearrangement links TRBV19 to TRBJ1-5; 10 bases line up with TRBD1. Per the germline V gene, CDR1 is LNHDA and CDR2 is SQIVND (reference sequence). The CDR3 runs to 17 residues. Trimming took 0 bases from V and 0 from J; bases not matched to a gene: 2. Here the CDR3 reads CASSIEGQGFSNQPQHF. The CDR3 DNA follows: TGTGCCAGTAGTATAGAGGGACAGGGGTTTAGCAATCAGCCCCAGCATTTT.

The chain uses TRBV7-2 and TRBJ2-2; the D is unclear. V dropped 3 bases and J dropped 6 bases, with 8 bases sitting between them. Per germline, CDR1 SGHTA and CDR2 FQGNSA. The CDR3 totals 13 residues. This CDR3 is CASSFLSSGELFF. CDR3 sequence (DNA): TGTGCCAGCAGCTTTCTCTCTTCCGGGGAGCTGTTTTTT.

A few counts support this clone. The chain links TRBV28 to TRBJ1-4; D remains ambiguous. Trimming shortened V by 3 bases and J by 7 bases, and 12 bases separated the two germline ends. The germline V gene encodes CDR1 MDHEN and CDR2 SYDVKM. This CDR3 region has 14 residues. The CDR3 bases are TGTGCCAGCAGTTTTTCCCAGGTGGTTGAAAAACTGTTTTTT. Protein sequence: CASSFSQVVEKLFF. Complete variable domain (other parts from reference TRBV28 and TRBJ1-4): DVKVTQSSRYLVKRTGEKVFLECVQDMDHENMFWYRQDPGLGLRLIYFSYDVKMKEKGDIPEGYSVSREKKERFSLILESASTNQTSMYLCASSFSQVVEKLFFGSGTQLSVL.

This chain uses TRBV4-1 with TRBJ2-3; perhaps TRBD2 as D (6 bases). The CDR3 runs 17 residues. Germline V gene lookup returns CDR1 MGHRA and CDR2 YSYEKL. With 2 bases removed from V and 2 bases from J, the gap between germline ends came to 17 bases. The CDR3 reads CASSQQPGTVDTDTQYF. CDR3 in DNA: TGCGCCAGCAGCCAACAGCCCGGGACTGTGGACACAGATACGCAGTATTTT.

In DNA, the CDR3 is TGTGCCACCAGGGGCCCCGGGGTCACAGATACGCAGTATTTT. Translated: CATRGPGVTDTQYF. This chain connects TRBV24-1 to TRBJ2-3; possibly TRBD2 for D (5 bases). Germline V CDR1 and CDR2: KGHDR, SFDVKD. Trimming removed 7 bases from V and 2 bases from J, with 12 bases in between. The CDR3 runs to 14 residues.

The chain couples TRBV10-2 to TRBJ2-5; D not resolved. Trimming removed 6 bases at V and 5 bases at J, with 13 bases between. CDR1 is WSHSY, CDR2 SAAADI, per germline. The CDR3 length is 13 residues. CDR3 sequence: CASSRSYRETQYF. The CDR3 nucleotides are TGCGCCAGCAGCCGGAGTTATCGCGAGACCCAGTACTTC.

The chain joins TRBV19 to TRBJ2-7, with 12 nucleotides matching TRBD2. The CDR3 runs to 15 residues. J lost 4 bases, V lost 5 bases, and 6 bases had no gene match. Germline V gives CDR1 LNHDA, CDR2 SQIVND (reference sequence). The CDR3 nucleotides are TGTGCCAGTAGTGCTAGCGGGAGGGCCGGGTACGAGCAGTACTTC. This encodes CASSASGRAGYEQYF.

This rearrangement joins TRBV11-2 to TRBJ2-1; 11 bases agree with TRBD2. J was trimmed by 7 bases and V by 5 bases; bases with no gene match: 16. This CDR3 is 18 amino acids long. CDR1 and CDR2 (germline): SGHAT, FQNNGV. CDR3 loop: CASSNRFSLAGGGNEQFF. The DNA of the CDR3 is TGTGCCAGCAGCAACCGGTTCAGCTTAGCGGGAGGGGGTAATGAGCAGTTCTTC.

This sequence joins TRBV7-3 and TRBJ2-7; 14 bases map to TRBD2. Germline CDR1 reads SGHTA; CDR2 reads FQGTGA. Trimming removed 4 bases from V and 6 bases from J; junction bases left unmatched: 17. CDR3 length equals 19 residues. CDR3: CASSSPGLAGEGPAGEQYF. For the CDR3, the DNA is TGTGCCAGCAGCTCTCCGGGACTAGCGGGAGAAGGGCCAGCGGGCGAGCAGTACTTC.

V usage is TRBV3-1 (or the pseudogene TRBV3-2) and J usage is TRBJ2-7, with D hard to call. This CDR3 is built from 15 residues. Trimming removed 4 bases at V and 0 bases at J, with 13 bases between. Germline loops: CDR1 LGHDT, CDR2 YNNKEL (reference sequence). The CDR3: CASSRGPESSYEQYF. The CDR3 DNA reads as TGTGCCAGCAGCCGTGGCCCGGAGAGCTCCTACGAGCAGTACTTC.

This chain links TRBV9 with TRBJ2-3; D is perhaps TRBD2 (5 bases). The CDR3 has 12 amino acids. V dropped 7 bases and J dropped 0 bases, with 6 bases sitting between them. Germline values: CDR1 SGDLS, CDR2 YYNGEE. CDR3 region: CASRGSTDTQYF. CDR3 nucleotide sequence: TGTGCCAGCCGGGGTAGCACAGATACGCAGTATTTT.

The rearrangement joins TRBV11-2 to TRBJ2-1; 11 bases are shared with TRBD2. V lost 7 bases to trimming and J lost 9 bases; unmatched junction nucleotides: 11. CDR1 and CDR2 from the germline V gene are SGHAT and FQNNGV. This CDR3 has 15 residues. Here the CDR3 reads CASTRTGLADGEQFF. CDR3 nucleotides: TGTGCCAGCACCAGGACGGGACTAGCGGATGGTGAGCAGTTCTTC.

This chain links TRBV19 with TRBJ2-1; D is possibly TRBD2 (6 bases). CDR1 is LNHDA and CDR2 is SQIVND in the germline V gene (reference sequence). V was shortened by 5 bases and J by 4 bases, with 15 bases between the two germline ends. The CDR3 is made up of 15 amino acids. The chain's CDR3 is CASSLGSGLYNEQFF. The CDR3 DNA sequence: TGTGCCAGTAGTCTTGGGAGCGGGTTATACAATGAGCAGTTCTTC.

The chain has TRBV29-1 and TRBJ2-1; 7 positions match TRBD1. The CDR3 consists of 15 residues. After removal of 4 bases from V and 0 bases from J, the junction contained 6 bases not matched to a gene. Germline V gives CDR1 SQVTM, CDR2 ANQGSEA. Here the CDR3 reads CSVVSRDSSYNEQFF. For the CDR3, the DNA is TGCAGCGTTGTAAGTCGGGACAGCTCCTACAATGAGCAGTTCTTC.

The chain links TRBV5-1 to TRBJ2-3; weak D call: TRBD1 (6 bases). The V end lost 5 bases, the J end lost 4 bases, and 17 bases lay between the germline ends. Germline CDR1 is SGHRS and CDR2 is YFSETQ. The length of the CDR3 is 15 residues. In nucleotides, the CDR3 is TGCGCCAGCAGACAACTCACAGGGTTCTCAGATACGCAGTATTTT. Its translation is CASRQLTGFSDTQYF.